The 27 T cell receptor beta chains given below trace back to one sample, sequenced in a study of OX40 agonist ivuxolimab in advanced cancers. Using immunoSEQ multiplex PCR, the repertoire was profiled, and TCRdb retains in-frame clones only, with some absent. The table lists about 62,000 clones, around 90% of them singletons. Sequencing was performed on CD4+ or CD8+ T cells sorted from blood, taken in a trial of the OX40 agonist ivuxolimab. The receptor source for this set is an adult with an advanced solid tumor such as melanoma, head and neck, liver or kidney cancer.

The V and J genes are TRBV28 and TRBJ1-5, with D possibly matching TRBD1 (5 bases). The length of the CDR3 is 11 residues. Per germline, CDR1 MDHEN and CDR2 SYDVKM. The CDR3 loop reads CASRGHQPQHF. CDR3 bases: TGTGCTTCGAGGGGACATCAGCCCCAGCATTTT.

Turning to this clone: Sequence at one end of the junction differs from germline and may be a read error. The chain has TRBV30 and TRBJ2-2, with D perhaps TRBD2 (5 bases). The V gene's germline CDR1 is GTSNPN and CDR2 SVGIG (reference sequence). The CDR3 covers 14 residues. The CDR3 loop reads CAWELNPEYRGAVF. The CDR3 DNA follows: TGTGCCTGGGAGTTAAATCCTGAGTACCGGGGAGCTGTTTTT. Full variable domain (rest looked up from reference TRBV30 and TRBJ2-2): SQTIHQWPATLVQPVGSPLSLECTVEGTSNPNLYWYRQAAGRGLQLLFYSVGIGQISSEVPQNLSASRPQDRQFILSSKKLLLSDSGFYLCAWELNPEYRGAVFGEGSRLTVL.

The V call is TRBV10-1, the J call TRBJ1-1; TRBD1 is a possible D gene (6 bases). The CDR3 runs 12 residues. Trimming stripped 4 bases from V and 4 bases from J, with 7 bases between. Germline loops: CDR1 WNHNN, CDR2 SYGVQD (reference sequence). CDR3 DNA sequence: TGCGCCAGCAGTGCGGACAGCACTGAAGCTTTCTTT. This codes for CASSADSTEAFF.

The chain has TRBV28 and TRBJ1-3, with no clear D. CDR3 length equals 15 residues. In germline, CDR1 is MDHEN, CDR2 SYDVKM. Trimming took 4 bases from V and 0 from J, leaving 10 bases between them. CDR3: CASSSQLLSGNTIYF. The CDR3 DNA reads as TGTGCCAGCAGTTCTCAACTCCTCTCTGGAAACACCATATATTTT.

CDR3 sequence reads: CASSYLRTYEQYF. CDR3 DNA: TGTGCCAGCAGCTACCTCCGGACCTACGAGCAGTACTTC. V gene TRBV7-2 combines with J gene TRBJ2-7, with D hard to call. Germline values: CDR1 SGHTA, CDR2 FQGNSA. CDR3 length: 13 residues. V was shortened by 4 bases and J by 2 bases, with 9 bases between the two germline ends.

The gene calls are TRBV4-1 and TRBJ2-7; 11 bases map to TRBD1. CDR3 length: 16 residues. Trimming took 1 base from V and 1 from J; bases not matched to a gene: 3. Germline CDR1 is MGHRA and CDR2 is YSYEKL. The CDR3 region has the DNA TGCGCCAGCAGCCAAGGAGGGACAGGGGGTTCCTACGAGCAGTACTTC. It is translated as CASSQGGTGGSYEQYF.

This chain connects TRBV27 to TRBJ2-7; no clear D gene. The CDR3 loop spans 12 amino acids. Trimming left V 4 bases short and J 6 bases short, with 10 bases between. Germline-derived CDR1 and CDR2 are MNHEY and SMNVEV (reference sequence). The CDR3 reads CASSYIGGEQYF. The CDR3 DNA sequence: TGTGCCAGCAGTTACATCGGCGGCGAGCAGTACTTC.

The chain's CDR3 is CASSLGNLPFNEQFF. As DNA, the CDR3 is TGTGCCAGCAGCCTCGGGAACCTACCTTTCAATGAGCAGTTCTTC. The chain links TRBV7-2 to TRBJ2-1; D is possibly TRBD2 (5 bases). V was pared by 5 bases and J by 6 bases, with 17 bases between. Germline lookup yields CDR1 SGHTA and CDR2 FQGNSA. The CDR3 contains 15 residues.

The V and J genes are TRBV2 and TRBJ2-7, with TRBD1 as a possible D gene (6 bases). The V gene lost 8 bases and the J gene lost 4 bases, with 12 bases spanning the gap. Germline CDR1 is SNHLY and CDR2 is FYNNEI. This CDR3 is built from 12 residues. CDR3 in amino acids: CASVRDMYEQYF. The CDR3 DNA reads as TGTGCCAGCGTTAGGGACATGTACGAGCAGTACTTC.

V gene TRBV7-2 combines with J gene TRBJ2-1, with 9 bases fitting TRBD1. The CDR3 sequence is 18 residues long. J gave up 3 bases and V 2 bases, and 11 bases lay outside the gene matches. CDR1 SGHTA and CDR2 FQGNSA come from the germline V gene. In DNA, the CDR3 is TGTGCCAGCAGCTTACGGACAGGGGAGGCCTATAACTACAATGAGCAGTTCTTC. This codes for CASSLRTGEAYNYNEQFF.

This clone occurred a few times. The chain combines TRBV7-9 with TRBJ2-1; D is possibly TRBD2 (6 bases). Germline CDR1 reads SEHNR; CDR2 reads FQNEAQ (reference sequence). This CDR3 region has 17 residues. V was shortened by 1 base and J by 1 base, with 14 bases between the two germline ends. The CDR3 protein is CASSLGGGTYSYNEQFF. The CDR3 coding sequence is TGTGCCAGCAGCTTAGGAGGCGGGACCTATTCCTACAATGAGCAGTTCTTC.

The J gene is TRBJ1-1, the V gene TRBV19, with D tentatively TRBD1 (5 bases). CDR1 LNHDA and CDR2 SQIVND come from the germline V gene (reference sequence). The CDR3 has 15 residues. Between the trimmed V and J ends, which lost 4 bases and 6 bases, there was a span of 18 bases. DNA for the CDR3: TGTGCCAGTAGTACACGGGACCCTGGGACCGCTGAAGCTTTCTTT. Its protein is CASSTRDPGTAEAFF.

The CDR3 DNA sequence: TGCGCCAGCAGCTTGGGGCGGGACTACGAGCAGTACTTC. This translates into CASSLGRDYEQYF. The chain combines TRBV5-1 with TRBJ2-7, with D maybe TRBD2 (6 bases). Germline lookup yields CDR1 SGHRS and CDR2 YFSETQ. The CDR3 loop spans 13 amino acids. V was clipped by 0 bases and J by 3 bases, with 7 bases between them.

The sample holds a few counts of this clone. This rearrangement joins TRBV7-9 to TRBJ1-1; D remains unclear. This CDR3 comprises 11 residues. In germline, CDR1 is SEHNR, CDR2 FQNEAQ (reference sequence). The V gene lost 5 bases and the J gene lost 0 bases, with 1 base spanning the gap. CDR3: CASSVNTEAFF. The CDR3 DNA follows: TGTGCCAGCAGCGTGAACACTGAAGCTTTCTTT.

The chain joins TRBV12-5 to TRBJ2-1; 11 bases are a match to TRBD2. Germline CDR1 is LGHNT and CDR2 is FRNRAP. This CDR3 is 15 amino acids long. V gave up 6 bases and J gave up 5 bases; unmatched junction bases: 6. The CDR3 region is CASGSGLAENNEQFF. CDR3 nucleotides: TGTGCTAGTGGGTCGGGACTAGCGGAGAACAATGAGCAGTTCTTC.

This clone came up once. The rearrangement joins TRBV6-5 to TRBJ2-2; tentative D call: TRBD1 (6 bases). The CDR3 is made up of 16 amino acids. The germline gives CDR1 MNHEY, CDR2 SVGAGI. V dropped 0 bases and J dropped 5 bases, with 13 bases sitting between them. The CDR3 region is CASSYSGDKRTGELFF. Here the CDR3 DNA reads TGTGCCAGCAGTTACTCAGGGGACAAGAGGACCGGGGAGCTGTTTTTT.

Concerning this clone itself: Other DNA sequences within the sample encode an identical CDR3. V is TRBV2 and J is TRBJ1-5; 9 nucleotides align to TRBD1. CDR1 and CDR2 (germline): SNHLY, FYNNEI. After removal of 4 bases from V and 5 bases from J, the junction contained 3 bases not matched to a gene. The CDR3 consists of 14 residues. CDR3 sequence reads: CASSGTGEYQPQHF. The CDR3 nucleotides are TGTGCCAGCAGTGGGACAGGGGAGTATCAGCCCCAGCATTTT.

The CDR3 reads CASSLNQGSEKLFF. As DNA, the CDR3 is TGTGCCAGCAGTTTGAATCAGGGGAGTGAAAAACTGTTTTTT. This chain connects TRBV28 to TRBJ1-4; perhaps TRBD1 as D (6 bases). The germline CDR1 and CDR2 sequences are MDHEN and SYDVKM. V was cut by 3 bases and J by 7 bases, with 12 bases left in between. The CDR3 extends over 14 amino acids. The full variable domain, completed using reference TRBV28 and TRBJ1-4, is DVKVTQSSRYLVKRTGEKVFLECVQDMDHENMFWYRQDPGLGLRLIYFSYDVKMKEKGDIPEGYSVSREKKERFSLILESASTNQTSMYLCASSLNQGSEKLFFGSGTQLSVL.

The chain employs TRBV28 and TRBJ1-2; a weak D match, TRBD1 (6 bases). CDR1 is MDHEN and CDR2 is SYDVKM in the germline V gene. The V and J ends lost 5 bases and 5 bases respectively, with 18 bases between them. The CDR3 sequence is 15 residues long. CDR3 sequence: CASSQSGTPRYGYTF. The CDR3 region has the DNA TGTGCCAGCAGTCAAAGCGGGACACCCCGTTATGGCTACACCTTC.

The gene calls are TRBV18 and TRBJ1-1, with D perhaps TRBD1 (5 bases). The CDR3 is 16 residues long. Germline values: CDR1 KGHSH, CDR2 LQKENI. V was shortened by 2 bases and J by 0 bases, with 13 bases between the two germline ends. CDR3 sequence (DNA): TGTGCCAGCTCACCATTTACTCGGGGGATGAACACTGAAGCTTTCTTT. This codes for CASSPFTRGMNTEAFF.

Only a few counts were recorded for this clone. The CDR3 loop reads CASSTDKREQFF. DNA of the CDR3: TGTGCCAGCAGCACCGACAAGCGGGAGCAGTTCTTC. This rearrangement joins TRBV7-2 to TRBJ2-1; D may be TRBD2 (5 bases). This CDR3 comprises 12 residues. V was shortened by 5 bases and J by 10 bases, with 12 bases between the two germline ends. CDR1 SGHTA and CDR2 FQGNSA come from the germline V gene.

V is TRBV19 and J is TRBJ2-5; 8 nucleotides match TRBD1. The CDR3 is made up of 15 amino acids. CDR1 is LNHDA, CDR2 SQIVND, per germline (reference sequence). With 9 bases clipped from V and 4 bases from J, the junction kept 13 bases outside the gene matches. The chain's CDR3 is CASRRPGGAVETQYF. In DNA, the CDR3 is TGTGCCAGCCGGCGCCCAGGGGGCGCGGTAGAGACCCAGTACTTC.

This chain links TRBV11-2 with TRBJ1-5; no clear D. Germline CDR1 and CDR2: SGHAT and FQNNGV. This CDR3 region has 13 residues. Trimming removed 1 base from V and 6 bases from J, with 7 bases in between. The CDR3 loop is CASSLGLGQPQHF. In nucleotides, the CDR3 is TGTGCCAGCAGCTTAGGATTGGGTCAGCCCCAGCATTTT.

The V call is TRBV6-1, the J call TRBJ2-2, with D possibly TRBD1 on 5 matching bases. The CDR3 spans 13 residues. CDR1 is MNHNS, CDR2 SASEGT, per germline. Trimming took off 6 bases at V and 2 bases at J, with 7 bases between the two ends. The DNA for the CDR3 is TGTGCCAGCAGACAGGCTAACACCGGGGAGCTGTTTTTT. Its translation: CASRQANTGELFF.

The genes are TRBV10-2 and TRBJ2-7, with 9 bases fitting TRBD2. The germline gives CDR1 WSHSY, CDR2 SAAADI. The V segment lost 4 bases and the J segment 7 bases; nucleotides outside the gene matches: 11. This CDR3 has 15 residues. As DNA, the CDR3 is TGCGCCAGCAGTGGGCTACCTAGCGGGGCCCTAGAGCAGTACTTC. This codes for CASSGLPSGALEQYF.

V usage is TRBV6-1 and J usage is TRBJ1-6; 8 nucleotides match TRBD1. Germline assignment: CDR1 MNHNS and CDR2 SASEGT. With V trimmed by 3 bases and J by 7 bases, 14 bases remained unmatched. This CDR3 is built from 18 residues. CDR3 nucleotide sequence: TGTGCCAGCAGTGATACCTTAATCCAGGGGGCCTGGAATTCACCCCTCCACTTT. Translated, it gives CASSDTLIQGAWNSPLHF.

This clone showed up just once. The chain couples TRBV6-5 to TRBJ2-5, with 7 bases matching TRBD1. With V trimmed by 6 bases and J by 2 bases, 9 bases remained unmatched. This CDR3 has 15 amino acids. The germline CDR1 and CDR2 sequences are MNHEY and SVGAGI. The CDR3 bases are TGTGCCAGCAGCGTAGGGACAGTGAGACAAGAGACCCAGTACTTC. It is translated as CASSVGTVRQETQYF.